This TCR beta chain was sequenced for a study of cytomegalovirus exposure and HLA in healthy donors. With V trimmed by 1 base and J by 5 bases, 6 bases remained unmatched. The CDR3 loop spans 15 amino acids. The V gene's germline CDR1 is SGHVS and CDR2 FNYEAQ. 13 Jbeta primers and 60 Vbeta primers were used for the PCR. Clones were read by immunoSEQ multiplex PCR, and TCRdb kept only the in-frame ones, dropping some. The top ten hold 1.5% to 2% of the sample, which has about 190,000 clones, around 81% seen once. Points from the study as a whole: A later analysis linked a missense variant in DCLRE1C to the trimming of TCR beta V and J genes. Researchers catalogued about 150 TCR beta chains as cytomegalovirus-associated. Follow-up analysis found HLA locus-dependent TCR association rates, highest for DRB1 and lowest for HLA-C.

Worth noting for this clone: Its antigen remains unknown.

Sequenced sample: PBMCs. The V gene is TRBV7-6, the J gene TRBJ2-7, with TRBD1 matching 9 bases. The source of this sequence is a man younger than 30 in good health and CMV-seronegative. CDR3 bases: TGTGCCAGCAGCTTAGGGGGACAGGGCGCCCACGAGCAGTACTTC. Residues: CASSLGGQGAHEQYF. The entire variable domain, with the rest obtained from reference TRBV7-6 and TRBJ2-7, is as follows: GAGVSQSPRYKVTKRGQDVALRCDPISGHVSLYWYRQALGQGPEFLTYFNYEAQQDKSGLPNDRFSAERPEGSISTLTIQRTEQRDSAMYRCASSLGGQGAHEQYFGPGTRLTVT.